This TCR beta chain is from a study of PD-L1 blockade in urothelial cancer. Overall study: After treatment start, blood was analyzed at 3 weeks (second dose) and at 6 weeks.

Patients' cancers were locally advanced or metastatic urothelial carcinomas. Overall study findings and caveats: Having blood TCR clonality under the median before treatment predicted better survival.

Assay used: immunoSEQ multiplex PCR; TCRdb lists only in-frame clones, some missing. The repertoire has approximately 79,000 clones, approximately 86% of them found once; the top ten carry about 6%. Germline CDR1 is SGHRS and CDR2 is YFSETQ. CDR3 length equals 17 residues. V shed 4 bases, J shed 1 base, and the junction held 8 bases outside the gene matches. A remark on this clone: What it recognizes is unknown.

V and J are TRBV5-1 and TRBJ2-1, with TRBD2 matching over 10 bases. This TCR was sampled from an older woman with urothelial cancer. The sequenced sample was PBMCs, obtained around atezolizumab (anti-PD-L1) treatment. The chain's CDR3 is CASSLTWTSGSYNEQFF. CDR3 DNA sequence: TGCGCCAGCAGCCTTACCTGGACTAGCGGATCCTACAATGAGCAGTTCTTC.